Given below is one T cell receptor beta chain in context. The antigen is undetermined. This sample was included in a study of OX40 agonist ivuxolimab in advanced cancers. Study summary: The mean age was approximately 60 years, ranging from roughly 23 to 90, with over 70% of participants male. Study-level findings and limits: Patients who responded partially at 0.1-3.0 mg/kg showed clonal expansion ranking among the lowest.

Germline loops: CDR1 MRHNA, CDR2 SNTAGT. The trim removed 4 bases at V and 4 bases at J, leaving 6 bases unmatched. This CDR3 region has 14 residues. Using immunoSEQ multiplex PCR, the repertoire was profiled, and TCRdb retains in-frame clones only, with some absent. This table holds 94,000 or so clones, 80% to 90% found once. Autoimmune disease history or systemic immunosuppression was exclusionary. Samples of blood were obtained at baseline, on cycle 4 day 1, and on cycle 7 day 1. The genes are TRBV6-4 and TRBJ2-7; 8 nucleotides align to TRBD1. The sample consisted of CD4+ or CD8+ T cells sorted from blood, taken in a trial of the OX40 agonist ivuxolimab. This clonotype originated in an adult with an advanced solid tumor such as melanoma, head and neck, liver or kidney cancer. The CDR3 DNA reads as TGTGCCAGCAGTGCCGGACAGGGTTCATACGAGCAGTACTTC. It translates to CASSAGQGSYEQYF.